This paragraph covers one T cell receptor (beta chain) sequence. Its specific antigen is unknown. Base-call qualities are not available, and no considerably larger clone is one nucleotide away. Taken from cysteine to phenylalanine, the CDR3 has 17 residues. Of the read, only the CDR3 DNA is kept; its 51 bases are in frame from base 1. Cut back by 0 bases and 3 bases, the V and J ends lie 18 bases apart. CDR1 and CDR2 (SGDLS, YYNGEE) derive from the germline V gene. The library was produced with the immunoSEQ multiplex PCR assay. The multiplex PCR relied on a mix of 60 forward primers for TCR Vbeta segments and 13 reverse primers for TCR Jbeta segments. The CDR3 region of rearranged TCR beta genes was amplified from genomic DNA with a multiplex PCR assay. The Illumina HiSeq System was used to sequence the amplified TCR beta libraries as 87-base-pair reads. Per the original workflow: In a later analysis, roughly 80 million unique TCR beta chains were counted across the roughly 670 repertoires, and about 10 million of these chains were shared by at least two donors. To remove PCR and sequencing errors, raw reads were error-corrected and collapsed into unique sequences using a nearest-neighbor algorithm that merged closely related sequences. CDR3 sequences were aligned to IMGT reference sequences to assign V, D and J gene segments. For a sequence to be retained, a match of at least six nucleotides to both a V gene segment and a J gene segment was required. Rearrangements were classified as productive when the CDR3 lacked stop codons and remained in frame with V and J, and all other rearrangements were classified as non-productive. Following IMGT convention, CDR3 was defined as the stretch from the second conserved V-encoded cysteine up to the conserved J-encoded phenylalanine. Sequences without an unambiguous match to a single V gene segment were excluded from the earlier analysis of about 600 of the donors. An earlier analysis of a few hundred of the donors classified V segments as functional when productive rearrangements were above 56.7% and as segregating when the standard deviation between donors was above 5%. A statistical classification framework was built to diagnose cytomegalovirus status from the catalog of TCR beta chain sequences. In a later analysis, V and J genes were assigned by comparing TCR nucleotide sequences against IMGT/GENE-DB human TR gene sequences. Using the TCRdist pipeline, a later analysis assigned CDR3 sequences along with most-parsimonious VDJ recombination scenarios. In a later analysis, each TCR beta chain was defined by its CDR3 amino acid sequence together with its V-gene family, and reads lacking a unique V-gene family were excluded. As a way to deal with suspected cross-contamination and a sequencing artifact, a later analysis dropped roughly 620 nucleotide sequences that were highly shared and had low generation probability. For each public chain, a later analysis derived a clonal expansion index from normalized ranks of inferred template counts within each repertoire. Generation probabilities in a later analysis came from a VDJ recombination model fitted to out-of-frame rearrangements, and those results were checked against IGoR. Hypergeometric tests were used in a later analysis to score TCR-TCR, TCR-HLA and TCR-CMV co-occurrence, with a repertoire-size bias correction applied to the TCR pairs. To estimate false discovery rates, a later analysis permuted the HLA or CMV assignments 20 times. In a later analysis, co-occurring TCRs were grouped with DBSCAN, and TCRdist sequence similarity was added when clustering was performed within HLA-allele-positive subsets. Repertoires with fewer than 30,000 or more than 120,000 public chains were left out of co-occurrence clustering, as were about five repertoires with anomalous nucleotide sharing. In its TCRdb copy, this immuneACCESS table keeps in-frame sequences only and misses some clones. Where compared with another copy, unresolved V genes explain less than half of these, and the others have no known cause. V, J and clone size are taken as reported in that table, and D and trimming were inferred from the DNA itself. This sample lists more than 110,000 clones; roughly three quarters were detected once. 1.5% to 2% of the sample rests with the top ten.

This sample is drawn from a study of cytomegalovirus exposure and HLA in healthy donors (dated by TCRdb to 2017 to 2019). For the wider study: In an earlier analysis of approximately 500 of the donors, under 300 Gb of sequence data and some 100 million unique TCR beta sequences from about 190 million T cells were reported. Approximately 330 gigabases of sequencing data and 70 million to 95 million unique TCR sequences made up an early release that covered 640 HLA-typed donors. Among the roughly 390 genotyped donors, 75% to 90% belonged to the genetic ancestry cluster associated with self-reported Caucasian donors. The study was designed to test whether signatures of past pathogen exposure could be identified by cataloging public T cell receptors. Using immunosequencing, the study profiled T cell repertoires from about 610 subjects and related those repertoires to cytomegalovirus serostatus. Besides the first cohort of roughly 640 subjects, a separate validation cohort made up of 120 different subjects was used. The study combined high-throughput TCR immunosequencing, statistical association of individual TCRs with disease status, and machine learning to predict cytomegalovirus infection status. To study patterns of TCR occurrence, a later analysis re-analyzed previously published TCR beta repertoires from around 670 donors and added high-resolution HLA genotyping. In the later analysis, no new phenotypic data were used to find candidate immune exposures; instead, reliance was placed on TCR beta sequences and their occurrence across donors. In an earlier analysis of around 540 of the donors, high-throughput TCR beta sequencing was used to judge whether each TCR beta V gene segment behaved as functional or pseudogenic. Donor age, sex, ethnicity and CMV serostatus were compiled alongside the repertoire data. A later genetic analysis took genome-wide SNP genotypes for 398 of the 666 donors and used that subset as a discovery cohort. All discovery cohort repertoires had been generated using a single sequencing platform. HLA typing included class I and class II loci at four-digit resolution. The number of typed donors differed by locus: roughly 620-630 for A, B, C, DRB1 and DQB1; 522 for DQA1; fewer than 610 for DPA1; and some 450 for DPB1. About five DR-DQ haplotypes were treated as single units for association and clustering because of strong linkage in the cohort. Across some 400 genotyped donors of the cohort, an average of about 240,000 unique TCR beta nucleotide sequences per donor were sequenced, and roughly 18% of those sequences were non-productive.

The cohort comprised around 700 healthy bone marrow donors. At the time of sampling, every cohort member was nominally healthy, though immune exposures that went unrecorded were likely present. The donor tested CMV seronegative, placing the donor among the 300 to 450 seronegative members of the cohort. A peripheral blood sample was collected from each donor, and TCR beta sequencing was performed on peripheral blood mononuclear cells. The Qiagen DNeasy Blood Extraction Kit was used to extract genomic DNA from the blood cell samples. General study outcomes and caveats: For the cohort, immune exposure information was limited to CMV serostatus. Sequencing depth was assumed to be roughly uniform across donors in the presence/absence analyses, though that assumption may not hold. A later analysis found that TCR association rates varied across HLA loci, with DRB1 alleles showing the most associated TCRs and HLA-C alleles the fewest. According to a later analysis, most CMV-associated TCR beta chains appeared to be HLA-restricted, and the HLA associations seemed to be driven largely by CMV exposure. In a later genetic analysis, fewer N-insertions in productive TCRs were reported among donors in an Asian-associated ancestry cluster than the roughly 640-donor mean. About 15 rarely observed V segments, including chromosome 9 orphons, were excluded from the earlier analysis of approximately 500 of the donors because counts were too low. A later analysis found that HLA-associated TCR beta chains were more clonally expanded and had lower generation probabilities than equally common non-associated chains. Across donors, most TCR sequences were observed very rarely, whereas some public TCRs were present in many individuals. According to a later analysis, parvovirus B19, influenza, CMV and Epstein-Barr virus appeared linked to several top co-occurrence clusters. When HLA alleles, especially DR and DQ, strongly co-occurred, attributing TCR associations to individual alleles was difficult. The study listed 164 TCR beta chains as associated with cytomegalovirus. In both the original and validation cohorts, the classifier was reported to diagnose cytomegalovirus status with high specificity and sensitivity. According to the authors, the approach could potentially be generalized to other disease states and immunological phenotypes. In a later analysis, 16,951 TCR beta sequences were associated with specific HLA alleles at a false discovery rate of 0.05. A cluster of highly shared sequence variants was judged likely to be a technical artifact of the sequencing pipeline. Correlated functional status among segregating V segments might reflect linkage disequilibrium, but an unknown experimental factor could not be ruled out. This cohort had only TCR beta chains sequenced, and the lack of alpha or paired-chain data limited which features could be detected. Some IMGT-functional V segments, including TRBV6-2 and TRBV6-3, could not be distinguished by the 87-base-pair reads and were therefore excluded. HLA typing was unavailable for some donors at each locus, so association tests used only the typed subset. A further reported finding was that TCR beta sequences accurately predicted the HLA-A and HLA-B alleles for most subjects in the first cohort. In vitro tests confirmed that a few of the cytomegalovirus-associated TCR beta chains recognize cytomegalovirus antigens. In an earlier analysis of 587 of the donors, most TCR beta V segments were observed in productive rearrangements about 87% or about 30% of the time, broadly matching IMGT annotations. In a later genetic analysis, a missense DCLRE1C variant was associated with V-gene and J-gene trimming of TCR beta chains, and the association was replicated in an independent cohort.

This TCR was recovered from a woman aged 25 to 39 in good health and CMV-seronegative. The sequenced sample consisted of PBMCs. Rearrangement joined TRBV9 to TRBJ1-1; the best D guess is TRBD1, with 5 bases matching. This receptor has the CDR3 CASSVEAGRIEDTEAFF. The bases are TGTGCCAGCAGCGTAGAGGCAGGGAGGATTGAGGACACTGAAGCTTTCTTT.